This T cell receptor beta chain originates from a study of blood T cell repertoires in COVID-19. Study as a whole: Samples of COVID-19 (acute and convalescent) were obtained from the United States, Italy and Spain. The analysed material was cDNA or gDNA that came from T cells, B-cell-depleted T cells, or PBMCs.

Seattle cases were enrolled at active infection and followed longitudinally. Germline V gene sequence: CDR1 SGHAT, CDR2 FQNNGV. V lost 5 bases and J lost 2; bases outside the gene matches: 4. The CDR3 is 14 amino acids. Authors' data handling: By means of reference gene primer amplification, nucleated cell counts were estimated. Libraries were prepared by immunoSEQ multiplex PCR; TCRdb keeps only in-frame clonotypes and omits some of them. For V, J and clone size, that table is used; D and trimming come from the DNA. There are some 230,000 clones in the sample; 75% to 85% occur only once, and roughly 8.2% lies in the top ten.

Sequenced material: peripheral blood. The chain employs TRBV11-2 and TRBJ2-7; 9 bases match TRBD1. The receptor was isolated from a woman aged 80 or older with COVID-19, enrolled during active disease. For the CDR3, the DNA is TGTGCCAGCAGCCCCCGACAGGGGGCCTACGAGCAGTACTTC. This gives the protein CASSPRQGAYEQYF.